The 31 T cell receptor beta chains presented below share a single source sample, sequenced in a study of T cells in Graves' hyperthyroidism and ophthalmopathy. It was RNA transcripts that yielded the amplified TCR beta CDR3 regions. The study used the HTBI primer set for a first-round RT-PCR of the TCR CDR3. One entry per CDR3 protein results from TCRdb running MiXCR on the multiplex PCR reads. The table lists 350,000 to 400,000 distinct CDR3 sequences, 15% to 20% of them singletons. Sample: blood. These receptors came from a woman between 18 and 29 years old with Graves' hyperthyroidism.

This sequence joins TRBV6-4 and TRBJ2-1, with a possible D match to TRBD1 (6 bases). CDR1 is MRHNA and CDR2 is SNTAGT in the germline V gene. The ends were cut back, 4 bases at V and 10 bases at J, with 14 bases in the middle. The CDR3 extends over 13 amino acids. CDR3 protein: CASSGTATGEQFF. The DNA of the CDR3 is TGTGCCAGCAGTGGGACAGCAACTGGGGAGCAGTTCTTC.

The chain combines TRBV27 with TRBJ2-5; D is perhaps TRBD2 (5 bases). The CDR3 has 14 amino acids. Germline assignment: CDR1 MNHEY and CDR2 SMNVEV (reference sequence). Trimming pared 4 bases from V and 5 bases from J, leaving 14 bases between. CDR3 amino acids: CASSSDAGVETQYF. CDR3 nucleotides: TGTGCCAGCAGTTCGGACGCCGGGGTGGAGACCCAGTACTTC.

This clonotype was seen many times. This sequence joins TRBV7-2 and TRBJ1-2; D call uncertain. Trimming removed 4 bases from V and 6 bases from J, with 15 bases in between. Germline assignment: CDR1 SGHTA and CDR2 FQGNSA. This CDR3 comprises 14 residues. The CDR3 nucleotides read TGTGCCAGCAGCTCGCGTACAGTTACCCATGGCTACACCTTC. Its protein is CASSSRTVTHGYTF.

This clonotype was recorded many times. The chain employs TRBV6-1 and TRBJ1-1, with 8 positions matching TRBD1. The V segment lost 8 bases and the J segment 0 bases; nucleotides outside the gene matches: 11. The CDR3 is 16 amino acids. In germline, CDR1 is MNHNS, CDR2 SASEGT. This chain's CDR3 is CASGPRDRPLNTEAFF. The CDR3 DNA sequence: TGTGCCAGCGGCCCTAGGGACAGGCCCCTGAACACTGAAGCTTTCTTT.

This clonotype was picked up many times. The J gene is TRBJ1-1, the V gene TRBV6-5, with a weak D call TRBD1 (5 bases). CDR3 length: 14 residues. V lost 4 bases, J lost 7 bases, and 16 bases lay in between. Germline V gene data show CDR1 as MNHEY and CDR2 as SVGAGI. The CDR3 DNA sequence: TGTGCCAGCAGTTTGACCGGGACTCTCGGTGAAGCTTTCTTT. Its protein is CASSLTGTLGEAFF.

This rearrangement joins TRBV6-2 or TRBV6-3 to TRBJ2-2; D remains ambiguous. Per germline, CDR1 MNHEY and CDR2 SVGEGT. The CDR3 is made up of 14 amino acids. V was pared by 3 bases and J by 2 bases, with 7 bases between. This CDR3 reads CASSYLRNTGELFF. The CDR3 nucleotides are TGTGCCAGCAGTTATTTACGCAACACCGGGGAGCTGTTTTTT.

This clonotype was seen a handful of times. The chain has TRBV7-8 and TRBJ2-4; 10 positions match TRBD1. From germline, CDR1 is SGHVS and CDR2 FQNEAQ. Trimming took 6 bases from V and 8 from J; bases not matched to a gene: 10. The CDR3 runs 15 residues. For the CDR3, the DNA is TGTGCCAGCAGGCCCGGGACAGGGGCCGGACACATTCAGTACTTC. This encodes CASRPGTGAGHIQYF.

This clonotype was seen ten or more times. This sequence joins TRBV30 and TRBJ1-1, with D perhaps TRBD1 (5 bases). The germline gives CDR1 GTSNPN, CDR2 SVGIG (reference sequence). V dropped 5 bases and J dropped 3 bases, with 13 bases sitting between them. CDR3 size: 13 residues. CDR3 nucleotide sequence: TGTGCCTGGTGGACATTAGGGGACACTGAAGCTTTCTTT. Translating it yields CAWWTLGDTEAFF.

The J gene is TRBJ1-1, the V gene TRBV28; D ambiguous. The CDR3 covers 14 residues. Trimming removed 8 bases from V and 4 bases from J, with 17 bases in between. Germline V lookup: CDR1 MDHEN, CDR2 SYDVKM. The CDR3 loop reads CASLDYGWVTEAFF. In DNA form, the CDR3 reads TGTGCCAGCCTAGATTACGGATGGGTCACTGAAGCTTTCTTT.

There are many counts of this clonotype. V usage is TRBV7-2 and J usage is TRBJ2-5; TRBD2 is a possible D gene (6 bases). Trimming cost V 5 bases and J 4 bases, with 11 bases left between them. Germline values: CDR1 SGHTA, CDR2 FQGNSA. This CDR3 comprises 13 residues. The CDR3 coding sequence is TGTGCCAGCAGCCGGGCGGGGACAGAGACCCAGTACTTC. Encoded protein: CASSRAGTETQYF.

The sample holds many counts of this clonotype. The chain is built from TRBV6-2 or TRBV6-3 and TRBJ2-4; 7 positions match TRBD1. The trim removed 7 bases at V and 12 bases at J, leaving 12 bases unmatched. The CDR3 is 13 amino acids. Germline V gene lookup returns CDR1 MNHEY and CDR2 SVGEGT. The CDR3 loop is CASTRTGRRNQYF. In DNA, the CDR3 is TGTGCCAGCACCCGGACAGGCCGGCGAAATCAGTACTTC.

V gene TRBV28 combines with J gene TRBJ2-7; a weak D match, TRBD2 (6 bases). The CDR3 spans 14 residues. The V end lost 3 bases, the J end lost 5 bases, and 14 bases lay between the germline ends. Per germline, CDR1 MDHEN and CDR2 SYDVKM. The CDR3 DNA is TGTGCCAGCAGTTTTGGAGGGAGCCTAAACGAGCAGTACTTC. As protein: CASSFGGSLNEQYF.

This clonotype has more than one count but fewer than ten. This rearrangement joins TRBV3-1 to TRBJ2-7; D might be TRBD2 (6 bases). With 2 bases removed from V and 2 bases from J, the gap between germline ends came to 19 bases. The V gene's germline CDR1 is LGHDT and CDR2 YNNKEL (reference sequence). This CDR3 region has 17 residues. The CDR3: CASSQKVPRDFPYEQYF. CDR3 bases: TGTGCCAGCAGCCAAAAGGTCCCCCGGGACTTCCCCTACGAGCAGTACTTC.

This clonotype was observed many times. This chain connects TRBV6-5 to TRBJ2-7, with TRBD1 identical over 7 bases. This CDR3 region has 13 residues. Germline CDR1 reads MNHEY; CDR2 reads SVGAGI. After removal of 2 bases from V and 3 bases from J, the junction contained 1 base not matched to a gene. CDR3 in amino acids: CASSYRDSYEQYF. CDR3 nucleotides: TGTGCCAGCAGTTACCGGGACAGCTACGAGCAGTACTTC.

This clonotype was found many times. The chain combines TRBV7-3 with TRBJ1-1; 10 bases line up with TRBD1. CDR3 length: 17 amino acids. The germline V gene encodes CDR1 SGHTA and CDR2 FQGTGA. Losses at the gene ends were 1 base for V and 5 bases for J; bases not matched to a gene: 10. This CDR3 reads CASSLRTGGHPPTEAFF. Written as DNA, the CDR3 is TGTGCCAGCAGCTTAAGGACAGGGGGACATCCGCCGACTGAAGCTTTCTTT.

In its sample, this clonotype was seen many times. J is TRBJ1-3 and V is TRBV20-1; perhaps TRBD1 as D (6 bases). The germline CDR1 and CDR2 sequences are DFQATT and SNEGSKA (reference sequence). The V gene lost 1 base and the J gene lost 2 bases, with 12 bases spanning the gap. This CDR3 is 15 amino acids long. The CDR3: CSARGPQGPGNTIYF. DNA of the CDR3: TGCAGTGCTAGAGGTCCCCAGGGGCCTGGAAACACCATATATTTT.

Note on this clonotype: This CDR3 fails to terminate in the conserved phenylalanine or tryptophan, so it likely reflects a read error. This chain joins TRBV2 and TRBJ1-1; 7 bases are shared with TRBD1. Trimming took 6 bases from V and 5 from J; bases not matched to a gene: 15. CDR3 length: 16 amino acids. Germline V lookup: CDR1 SNHLY, CDR2 FYNNEI. The CDR3 nucleotides are TGTGCCAGCAGGGAATTCTGGAGACAGGGCGGGACTGAAGCTTTCTCT. Its protein is CASREFWRQGGTEAFS.

The chain links TRBV6-5 to TRBJ2-7; 12 bases line up with TRBD1. The CDR3 length is 16 residues. Germline loops: CDR1 MNHEY, CDR2 SVGAGI. The ends lost 2 bases at V and 6 bases at J; junction bases unmatched: 8. The CDR3 loop reads CASSYGPGQGAIEQYF. The CDR3 DNA is TGTGCCAGCAGTTACGGCCCGGGACAGGGGGCAATCGAGCAGTACTTC.

This chain joins TRBV7-3 and TRBJ2-7, with 8 bases identical to TRBD1. The CDR3 totals 14 residues. Trimming took 5 bases from V and 2 from J; bases not matched to a gene: 5. Germline V gene lookup returns CDR1 SGHTA and CDR2 FQGTGA. The CDR3 nucleotides read TGTGCCAGCAGCCGAGACAGGGGCACCTACGAGCAGTACTTC. This translates into CASSRDRGTYEQYF.

This clonotype showed up many times. The rearrangement links TRBV20-1 to TRBJ2-7; D perhaps matches TRBD1 (6 bases). V was trimmed by 3 bases and J by 2 bases, leaving 14 bases between them. Per germline, CDR1 DFQATT and CDR2 SNEGSKA (reference sequence). This CDR3 spans 14 amino acids. The CDR3 region has the DNA TGCAGTGCTAGTGGGGGCCGCGGTACCTACGAGCAGTACTTC. Residues: CSASGGRGTYEQYF.

Turning to this clonotype: A much larger clone lies a single base off, so this may be a read error. In DNA, the CDR3 is TGCGCCAGCAGTGGCGGACGGGTCCGCCAATGGCCCCGGCATTTT. Translation: CASSGGRVRQWPRHF. The rearrangement uses TRBV10-2 and TRBJ1-5; D unresolved. CDR3 size: 15 residues. Germline lookup yields CDR1 WSHSY and CDR2 SAAADI.

This clonotype has ten or more counts. V is TRBV6-1 and J is TRBJ2-5; D unclear. This CDR3 comprises 11 residues. In germline, CDR1 is MNHNS, CDR2 SASEGT. V lost 0 bases and J 7 bases, leaving 3 bases between the germline ends. This CDR3 is CASSEAWTQYF. The CDR3 coding sequence is TGTGCCAGCAGTGAAGCGTGGACCCAGTACTTC.

This chain joins TRBV4-1 and TRBJ2-5, with D tentatively TRBD1 (5 bases). V dropped 0 bases and J dropped 5 bases, with 13 bases sitting between them. The CDR3 spans 15 residues. In germline, CDR1 is MGHRA, CDR2 YSYEKL. In DNA, the CDR3 is TGCGCCAGCAGCCAAGAGGCCCGGACACGCGAGACCCAGTACTTC. Encoded protein: CASSQEARTRETQYF.

The rearrangement uses TRBV11-1 and TRBJ2-7; D may be TRBD1 (6 bases). Germline V gene sequence: CDR1 SGHAT, CDR2 FQDESV (reference sequence). The CDR3 has 18 residues. V was cut by 6 bases and J by 5 bases, with 29 bases left in between. CDR3 in amino acids: CASSSRAFWGRGHDEQYF. The CDR3 nucleotides read TGTGCCAGCAGTTCTCGGGCCTTTTGGGGCAGGGGCCATGACGAGCAGTACTTC.

This clonotype came up many times. The gene calls are TRBV20-1 and TRBJ1-1; D call uncertain. Germline loops: CDR1 DFQATT, CDR2 SNEGSKA (reference sequence). Trimming removed 0 bases at V and 4 bases at J, with 9 bases between. This CDR3 is built from 13 residues. CDR3 in amino acids: CSARDLGRTEAFF. The CDR3 DNA reads TGCAGTGCTAGAGATCTAGGACGCACTGAAGCTTTCTTT.

The gene calls are TRBV6-1 and TRBJ1-2; 8 nucleotides agree with TRBD1. Germline values: CDR1 MNHNS, CDR2 SASEGT. The CDR3 is 13 amino acids. V shed 6 bases, J shed 3 bases, and the junction held 3 bases outside the gene matches. The CDR3 loop reads CASRQDRDYGYTF. The CDR3 DNA follows: TGTGCCAGCAGGCAGGACAGGGACTATGGCTACACCTTC.

This clonotype was recorded many times. The chain joins TRBV10-1 to TRBJ2-5; maybe TRBD2 (7 bases). Germline assignment: CDR1 WNHNN and CDR2 SYGVQD (reference sequence). The CDR3 totals 15 residues. Trimming took 6 bases from V and 3 from J, leaving 17 bases between them. The CDR3 sequence is CASSTTGGGEETQYF. The CDR3 bases are TGCGCCAGCAGCACCACTGGCGGGGGCGAAGAGACCCAGTACTTC.

This clonotype was seen more than once but under ten times. V and J are TRBV13 and TRBJ2-2, with no clear D. The CDR3 spans 18 residues. Trimming left V 5 bases short and J 4 bases short, with 23 bases between. CDR1 is PRHDT and CDR2 is FYEKMQ in the germline V gene (reference sequence). The CDR3 loop reads CASSPGNLPEGITGELFF. In DNA form, the CDR3 reads TGTGCCAGCAGCCCAGGAAATCTCCCAGAAGGGATCACCGGGGAGCTGTTTTTT.

This clonotype came up many times. CDR3 in amino acids: CATSRDGVGYEQYF. In DNA form, the CDR3 reads TGTGCCACCAGCAGAGACGGCGTGGGCTACGAGCAGTACTTC. V is TRBV15 and J is TRBJ2-7; D is ambiguous. The germline V gene has CDR1 LNHNV and CDR2 YYDKDF (reference sequence). V was trimmed by 0 bases and J by 3 bases, leaving 9 bases between them. There are 14 residues in the CDR3.

This clonotype has ten or more counts. The chain joins TRBV28 to TRBJ2-5; 7 nucleotides agree with TRBD1. V gave up 6 bases and J gave up 4 bases; unmatched junction bases: 8. CDR1 and CDR2 (germline): MDHEN, SYDVKM. The CDR3 contains 14 residues. CDR3 in amino acids: CASRETGELETQYF. CDR3 DNA sequence: TGTGCCAGCAGAGAAACAGGGGAACTAGAGACCCAGTACTTC.

The chain uses TRBV28 and TRBJ2-5, with D tentatively TRBD2 (5 bases). The length of the CDR3 is 15 residues. Germline lookup yields CDR1 MDHEN and CDR2 SYDVKM. V lost 5 bases and J 5 bases, leaving 18 bases between the germline ends. This CDR3 reads CASSTPSGSMETQYF. CDR3 coding DNA: TGTGCCAGCAGTACGCCGAGCGGATCCATGGAGACCCAGTACTTC.